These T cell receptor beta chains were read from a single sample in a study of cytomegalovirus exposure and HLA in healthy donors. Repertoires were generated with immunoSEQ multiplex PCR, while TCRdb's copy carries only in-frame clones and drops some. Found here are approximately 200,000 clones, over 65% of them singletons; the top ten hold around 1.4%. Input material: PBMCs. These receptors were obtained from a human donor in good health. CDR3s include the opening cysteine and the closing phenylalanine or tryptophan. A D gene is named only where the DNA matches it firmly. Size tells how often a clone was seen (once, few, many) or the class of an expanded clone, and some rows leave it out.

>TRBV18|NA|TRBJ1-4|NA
CASSEQSATNEKLFF
TGTGCCAGCTCTGAACAGTCCGCAACTAATGAAAAACTGTTTTTT
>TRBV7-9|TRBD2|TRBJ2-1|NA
CASSLSLAGSYNEQFF
TGTGCCAGCAGCTTAAGCCTAGCGGGGTCCTACAATGAGCAGTTCTTC
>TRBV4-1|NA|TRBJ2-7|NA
CASSQVRARGSYEQYF
TGCGCCAGCAGCCAAGTACGCGCCAGGGGCTCCTACGAGCAGTACTTC
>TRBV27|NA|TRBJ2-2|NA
CASTFGSSGNTGELFF
TGTGCCAGCACCTTCGGAAGTAGCGGAAACACCGGGGAGCTGTTTTTT
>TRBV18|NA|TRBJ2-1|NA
CASSPPQGGNNEQFF
TGTGCCAGCTCACCACCCCAGGGCGGTAACAATGAGCAGTTCTTC
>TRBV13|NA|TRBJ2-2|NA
CASSPTGDTGELFF
TGTGCCAGCAGCCCGACGGGGGATACCGGGGAGCTGTTTTTT
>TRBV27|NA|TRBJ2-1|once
CASSWSRGNEQFF
TGTGCCAGCAGTTGGAGTAGGGGTAATGAGCAGTTCTTC
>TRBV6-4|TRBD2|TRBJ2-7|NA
CASSRLAGGEQYF
TGTGCCAGCAGTAGACTAGCGGGAGGCGAGCAGTACTTC
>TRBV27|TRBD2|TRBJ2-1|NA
CASSFIGLAGAPLYNEQFF
TGTGCCAGCAGTTTCATTGGGCTAGCGGGTGCCCCTCTTTACAATGAGCAGTTCTTC
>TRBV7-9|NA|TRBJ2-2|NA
CASRRDLGTGELFF
TGTGCCAGCAGGAGGGACTTAGGAACCGGGGAGCTGTTTTTT
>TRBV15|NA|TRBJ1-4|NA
CATSRGTGTTNEKLFF
TGTGCCACCAGCAGGGGAACAGGGACGACTAATGAAAAACTGTTTTTT
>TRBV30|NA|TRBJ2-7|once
CAWSAGAPYEQYF
TGTGCCTGGAGTGCAGGGGCCCCCTACGAGCAGTACTTC
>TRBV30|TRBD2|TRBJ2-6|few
CAWSAWDYLTSSGANVLTF
TGTGCCTGGAGCGCCTGGGACTACCTAACGAGCTCTGGGGCCAACGTCCTGACTTTC
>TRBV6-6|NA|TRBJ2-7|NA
CASSYSRLGVSYEQYF
TGTGCCAGCAGTTACTCGAGACTAGGAGTGTCCTACGAGCAGTACTTC
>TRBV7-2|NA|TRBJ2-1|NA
CASSLVGGTYNEQFF
TGTGCCAGCAGCTTAGTCGGCGGGACTTACAATGAGCAGTTCTTC
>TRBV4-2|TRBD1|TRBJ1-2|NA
CASSQEHDRASNYGYTF
TGTGCCAGCAGCCAGGAACACGACAGGGCCAGTAACTATGGCTACACCTTC